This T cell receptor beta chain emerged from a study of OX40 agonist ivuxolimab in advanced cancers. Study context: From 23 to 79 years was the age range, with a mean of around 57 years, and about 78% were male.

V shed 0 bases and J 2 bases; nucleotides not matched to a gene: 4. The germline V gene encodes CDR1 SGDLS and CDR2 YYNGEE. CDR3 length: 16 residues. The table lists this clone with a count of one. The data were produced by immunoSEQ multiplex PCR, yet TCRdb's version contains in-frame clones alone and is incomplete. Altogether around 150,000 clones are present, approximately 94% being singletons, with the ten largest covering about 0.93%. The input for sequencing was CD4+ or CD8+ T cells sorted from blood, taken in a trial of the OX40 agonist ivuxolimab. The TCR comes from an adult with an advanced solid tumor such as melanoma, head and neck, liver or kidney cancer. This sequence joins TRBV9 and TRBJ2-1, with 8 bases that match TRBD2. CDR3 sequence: CASSVDGGVTYNEQFF. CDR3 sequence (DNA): TGTGCCAGCAGCGTAGACGGGGGGGTCACCTACAATGAGCAGTTCTTC.